The clone carrying this T cell receptor (beta chain) was counted at least ten times. The target antigen is unknown. This sample stems from a study of beta chain features in type 1 diabetes. The CDR3 runs 16 residues. Trimming shortened V by 1 base and J by 5 bases, and 18 bases separated the two germline ends. The germline CDR1 and CDR2 sequences are LGHNA and YSLEER. Notes on the study in general: Patients with type 1 diabetes showed fewer VDJ junction insertions and more deletions. TCRB CDR3 length was moderately but significantly reduced in all four CD4+ subsets of Type 1 diabetes patients. A potential PCR bias toward shorter templates would be equal in patient and control samples. Possibly, sequencing cDNA over-represented cells that had high TCR expression levels.

Sorted CD4+ subsets: naive, central memory, regulatory, stem cell-like memory (CD45RO/CCR7/CD25/CD127/CD95/CD27 panel). Every isolated RNA sample was fully reverse transcribed, so sequencing captured expressed TCRB transcripts. The protocol was immunoSEQ multiplex PCR, while the TCRdb copy is restricted to in-frame clones and leaves out a portion. This sample has about 170,000 clones, with approximately 8.1% found just once. The sample taken for sequencing was central memory CD4+ T cells from blood. This TCR came from a man aged 18 to 29 with type 1 diabetes. The J gene is TRBJ2-7, the V gene TRBV4-3, with D tentatively TRBD1 (5 bases). The CDR3 sequence: CASSQVAVREFNEQYF. The CDR3 region has the DNA TGCGCCAGCAGCCAAGTAGCTGTCAGGGAATTCAACGAGCAGTACTTC.